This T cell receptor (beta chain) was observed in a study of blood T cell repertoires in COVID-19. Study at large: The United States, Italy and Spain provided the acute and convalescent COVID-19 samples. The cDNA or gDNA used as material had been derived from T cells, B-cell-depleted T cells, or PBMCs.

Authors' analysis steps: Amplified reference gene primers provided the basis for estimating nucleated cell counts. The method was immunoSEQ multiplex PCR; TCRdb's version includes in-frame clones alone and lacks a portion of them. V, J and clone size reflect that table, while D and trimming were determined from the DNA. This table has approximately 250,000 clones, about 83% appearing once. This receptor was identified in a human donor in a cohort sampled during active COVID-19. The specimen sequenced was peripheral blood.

The CDR3 DNA sequence: TGTGCCAGCAGTTACGTGACTAGCCAAGAGACCCAGTACTTC. Translated: CASSYVTSQETQYF. This rearrangement joins TRBV6-5 to TRBJ2-5; possibly TRBD2 for D (6 bases). The CDR3 runs to 14 residues. CDR1 is MNHEY and CDR2 is SVGAGI in the germline V gene. V was cut by 2 bases and J by 1 base, with 8 bases left in between.